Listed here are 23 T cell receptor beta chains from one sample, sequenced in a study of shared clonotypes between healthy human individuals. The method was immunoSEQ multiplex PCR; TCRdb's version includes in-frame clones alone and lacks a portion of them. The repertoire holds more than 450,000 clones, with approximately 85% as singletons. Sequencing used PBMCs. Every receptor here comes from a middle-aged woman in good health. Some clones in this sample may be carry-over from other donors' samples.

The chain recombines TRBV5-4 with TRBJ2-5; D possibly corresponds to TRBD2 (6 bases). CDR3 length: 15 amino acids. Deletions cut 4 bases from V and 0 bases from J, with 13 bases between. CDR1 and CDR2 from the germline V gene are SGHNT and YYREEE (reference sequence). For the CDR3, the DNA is TGTGCCAGCAGCGACCCGCGGGGTCACCAAGAGACCCAGTACTTC. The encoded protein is CASSDPRGHQETQYF.

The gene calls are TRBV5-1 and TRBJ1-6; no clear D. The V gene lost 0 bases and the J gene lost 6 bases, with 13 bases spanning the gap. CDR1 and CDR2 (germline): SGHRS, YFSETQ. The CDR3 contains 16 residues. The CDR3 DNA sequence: TGCGCCAGCAGCTTGGCGCCCCAGCGGTTTAATTCACCCCTCCACTTT. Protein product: CASSLAPQRFNSPLHF.

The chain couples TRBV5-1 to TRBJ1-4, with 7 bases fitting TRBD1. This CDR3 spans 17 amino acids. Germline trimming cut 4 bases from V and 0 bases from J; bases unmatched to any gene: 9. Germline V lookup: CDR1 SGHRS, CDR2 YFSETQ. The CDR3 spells CASSPAGTAATNEKLFF. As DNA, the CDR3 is TGCGCCAGCAGCCCTGCCGGGACAGCCGCAACTAATGAAAAACTGTTTTTT.

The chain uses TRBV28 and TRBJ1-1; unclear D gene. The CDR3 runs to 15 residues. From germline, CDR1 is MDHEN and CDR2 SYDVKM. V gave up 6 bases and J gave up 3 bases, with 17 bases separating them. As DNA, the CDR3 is TGTGCCAGCAGAGGATGGCGGCGGGAAGACACTGAAGCTTTCTTT. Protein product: CASRGWRREDTEAFF.

CDR3 sequence reads: CASSFVGSSRFF. CDR3 nucleotide sequence: TGTGCCAGCAGTTTTGTGGGCTCCAGTCGGTTCTTC. The chain uses TRBV27 and TRBJ2-1; D remains unclear. The germline CDR1 and CDR2 sequences are MNHEY and SMNVEV (reference sequence). This CDR3 spans 12 amino acids. V lost 3 bases and J 15 bases, leaving 15 bases between the germline ends.

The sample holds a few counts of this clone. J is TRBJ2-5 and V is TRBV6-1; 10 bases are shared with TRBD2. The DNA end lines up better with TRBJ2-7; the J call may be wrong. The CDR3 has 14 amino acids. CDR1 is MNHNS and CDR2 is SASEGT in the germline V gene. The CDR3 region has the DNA TGTGCCAGCAGTGCCAGCGGGAGGGCCGACGAGCAGTACTTC. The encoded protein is CASSASGRADEQYF.

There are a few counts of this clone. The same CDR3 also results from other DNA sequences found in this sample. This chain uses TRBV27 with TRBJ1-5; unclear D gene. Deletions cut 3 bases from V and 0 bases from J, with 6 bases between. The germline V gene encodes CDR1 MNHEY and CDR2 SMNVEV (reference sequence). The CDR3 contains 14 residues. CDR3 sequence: CASSLRYSNQPQHF. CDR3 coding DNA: TGTGCCAGCAGTTTGAGATATAGCAATCAGCCCCAGCATTTT.

The CDR3 sequence: CAWRPGGVAGNEQFF. CDR3 sequence (DNA): TGTGCCTGGAGGCCCGGGGGGGTAGCGGGAAATGAGCAGTTCTTC. The chain recombines TRBV30 with TRBJ2-1; 8 bases align to TRBD2. The CDR3 consists of 15 residues. After removal of 3 bases from V and 7 bases from J, the junction contained 11 bases not matched to a gene. Germline CDR1 reads GTSNPN; CDR2 reads SVGIG (reference sequence).

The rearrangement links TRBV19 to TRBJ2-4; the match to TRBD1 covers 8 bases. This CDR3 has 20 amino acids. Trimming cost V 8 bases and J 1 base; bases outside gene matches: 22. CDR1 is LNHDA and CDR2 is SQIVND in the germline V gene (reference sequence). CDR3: CASGGLPKLDRGGAKNIQYF. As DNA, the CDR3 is TGTGCCAGTGGCGGCCTCCCAAAACTAGACAGGGGAGGCGCCAAAAACATTCAGTACTTC.

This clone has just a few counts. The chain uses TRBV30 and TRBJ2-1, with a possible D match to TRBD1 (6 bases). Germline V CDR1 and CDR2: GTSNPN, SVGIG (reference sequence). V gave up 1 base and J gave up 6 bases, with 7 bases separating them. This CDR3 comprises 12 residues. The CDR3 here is CAWSDRANEQFF. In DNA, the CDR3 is TGTGCCTGGAGTGACAGGGCCAATGAGCAGTTCTTC.

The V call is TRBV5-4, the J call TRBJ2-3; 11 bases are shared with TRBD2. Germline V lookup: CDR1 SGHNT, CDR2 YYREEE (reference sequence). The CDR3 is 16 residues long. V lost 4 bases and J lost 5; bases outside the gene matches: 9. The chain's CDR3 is CASSQKLAGEVDTQYF. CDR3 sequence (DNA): TGTGCCAGCAGCCAAAAACTAGCGGGAGAGGTAGATACGCAGTATTTT.

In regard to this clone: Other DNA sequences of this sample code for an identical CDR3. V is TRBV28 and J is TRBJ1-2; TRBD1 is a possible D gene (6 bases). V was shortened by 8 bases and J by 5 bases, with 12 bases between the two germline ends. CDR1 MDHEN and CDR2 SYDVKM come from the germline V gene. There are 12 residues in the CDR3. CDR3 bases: TGTGCCAGCTCGTTAGGGGGGTATGGCTACACCTTC. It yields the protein CASSLGGYGYTF.

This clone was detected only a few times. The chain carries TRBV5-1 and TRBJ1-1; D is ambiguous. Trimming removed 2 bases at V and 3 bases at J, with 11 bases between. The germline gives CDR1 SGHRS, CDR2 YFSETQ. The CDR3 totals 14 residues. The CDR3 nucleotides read TGCGCCAGCAGCTTCTTAGGGAGGGACACTGAAGCTTTCTTT. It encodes CASSFLGRDTEAFF.

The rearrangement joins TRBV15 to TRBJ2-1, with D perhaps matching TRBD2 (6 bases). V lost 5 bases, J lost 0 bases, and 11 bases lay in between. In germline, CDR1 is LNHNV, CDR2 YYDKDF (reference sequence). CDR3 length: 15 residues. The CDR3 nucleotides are TGTGCCACCAGCTGGGACTTCAGCTCCTACAATGAGCAGTTCTTC. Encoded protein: CATSWDFSSYNEQFF.

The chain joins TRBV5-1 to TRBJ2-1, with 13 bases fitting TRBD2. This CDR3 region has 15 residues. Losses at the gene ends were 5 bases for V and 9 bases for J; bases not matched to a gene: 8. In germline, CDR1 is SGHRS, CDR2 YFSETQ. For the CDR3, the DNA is TGCGCCAGCAGACCTCCGGGACTAGCGGGACGTGAGCAGTTCTTC. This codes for CASRPPGLAGREQFF.

CDR3 residues: CASRERPSTDTQYF. CDR3 in DNA: TGCGCCAGCAGGGAGCGGCCAAGCACAGATACGCAGTATTTT. The chain joins TRBV5-1 to TRBJ2-3; D might be TRBD2 (5 bases). Germline loops: CDR1 SGHRS, CDR2 YFSETQ. Trimming removed 5 bases at V and 0 bases at J, with 10 bases between. The length of the CDR3 is 14 residues.

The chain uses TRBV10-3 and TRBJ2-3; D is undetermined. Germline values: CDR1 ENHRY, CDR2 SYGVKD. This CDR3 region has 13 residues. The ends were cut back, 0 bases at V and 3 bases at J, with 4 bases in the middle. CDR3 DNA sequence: TGTGCCATCAGTGAGTCCTTAACAGATACGCAGTATTTT. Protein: CAISESLTDTQYF.

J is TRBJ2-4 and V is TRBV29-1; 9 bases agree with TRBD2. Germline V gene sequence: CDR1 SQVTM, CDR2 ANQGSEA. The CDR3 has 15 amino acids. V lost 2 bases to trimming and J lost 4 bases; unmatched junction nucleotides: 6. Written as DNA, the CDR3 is TGCAGCGTTGAAAGCCGACTAGCGGATAAAAACATTCAGTACTTC. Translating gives CSVESRLADKNIQYF.

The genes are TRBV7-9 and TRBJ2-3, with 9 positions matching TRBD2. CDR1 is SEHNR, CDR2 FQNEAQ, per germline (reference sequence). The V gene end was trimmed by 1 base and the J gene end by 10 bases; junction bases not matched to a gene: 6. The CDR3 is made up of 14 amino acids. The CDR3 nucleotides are TGTGCCAGCAGCTTAGGGGCTAGCGGGAATCCGCAGTATTTT. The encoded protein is CASSLGASGNPQYF.

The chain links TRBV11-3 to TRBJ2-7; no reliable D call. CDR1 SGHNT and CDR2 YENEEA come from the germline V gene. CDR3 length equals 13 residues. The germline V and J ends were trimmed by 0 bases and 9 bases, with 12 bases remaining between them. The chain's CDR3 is CASSLDTSTMQYF. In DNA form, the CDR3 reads TGTGCCAGCAGCTTAGACACTTCTACGATGCAGTACTTC. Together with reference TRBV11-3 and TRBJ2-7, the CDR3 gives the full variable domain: EAGVVQSPRYKIIEKKQPVAFWCNPISGHNTLYWYLQNLGQGPELLIRYENEEAVDDSQLPKDRFSAERLKGVDSTLKIQPAELGDSAVYLCASSLDTSTMQYFGPGTRLTVT.

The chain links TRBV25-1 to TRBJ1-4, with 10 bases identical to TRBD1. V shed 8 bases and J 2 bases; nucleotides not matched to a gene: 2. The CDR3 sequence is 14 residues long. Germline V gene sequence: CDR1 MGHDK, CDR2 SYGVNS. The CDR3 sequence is CASGTGATNEKLFF. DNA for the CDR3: TGTGCCAGCGGGACAGGGGCCACTAATGAAAAACTGTTTTTT.

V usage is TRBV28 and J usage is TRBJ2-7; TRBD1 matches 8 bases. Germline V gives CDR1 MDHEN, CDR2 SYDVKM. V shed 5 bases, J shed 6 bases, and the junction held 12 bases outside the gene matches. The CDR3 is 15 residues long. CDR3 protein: CASSPSPDRAPEQYF. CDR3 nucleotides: TGTGCCAGCAGTCCTAGCCCGGACAGGGCCCCCGAGCAGTACTTC.

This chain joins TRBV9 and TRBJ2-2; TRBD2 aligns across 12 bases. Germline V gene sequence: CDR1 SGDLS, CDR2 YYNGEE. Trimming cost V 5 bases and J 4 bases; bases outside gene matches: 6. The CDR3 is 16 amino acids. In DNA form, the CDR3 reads TGTGCCAGCAGTCAAGAGGGACTAGCGGGCACCGGGGAGCTGTTTTTT. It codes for CASSQEGLAGTGELFF.